The rows below give T cell receptor beta chains drawn from one sample of a study of control samples from healthy donors and cancer patients. Repertoires were generated with immunoSEQ multiplex PCR, while TCRdb's copy carries only in-frame clones and drops some. The sample contains approximately 87,000 clones, approximately 93% of which appear only once. Sequenced input: PBMCs. These receptor sequences come from a woman aged 40 to 50 with lung cancer. Both conserved end residues are part of each CDR3.

>TRBJ2-7|TRBV23-1
CASSQSGRRTYEQYF
>TRBJ2-7|TRBV9
CASSVATFSYEQYF
>TRBJ2-2|TRBV27
CASSSLPVGTGVTGELFF
>TRBJ2-7|TRBV27
CASSSSGRLPYEQYF
>TRBJ2-7|TRBV12-3/TRBV12-4
CASSRTGAYEQYF
>TRBJ1-6|TRBV7-2
CASSWTSPPLHF
>TRBJ2-7|TRBV5-1
CASSLEHGVLEQYF
>TRBJ1-1|TRBV7-2
CASSPQGVGLTEAFF
>TRBJ2-1|TRBV15
CATSIDHPNEQFF
>TRBJ2-3|TRBV5-6
CASSPGTDTQYF
>TRBJ1-2|TRBV24-1
CATSDRDAGGYTF
>TRBJ2-7|TRBV6-2/TRBV6-3
CASSYSPGNAYEQYF
>TRBJ1-1|TRBV20-1
CSARPGGSAFF
>TRBJ1-1|TRBV2
CASSEVGVYTEAFF
>TRBJ2-7|TRBV3-1/TRBV3-2
CASSQVSRPHEQYF
>TRBJ1-6|TRBV27
CASTVWGQHNSPLHF